A selection of T cell receptor beta chains follows, all from one sample in a study of T-cell memory formation after mild COVID-19. TCRdb re-analysed the 5' RACE reads in MiXCR, keeping a single row per CDR3 protein. The sample consists of around 200,000 distinct CDR3 sequences, less than 20% of them appearing once. The sequencing sample was made of PBMCs or a T cell subset sorted from them (not recorded which). The receptors come from a young man who had mild COVID-19 (a few samples of this study predate the infection). Cell type and time point are not known. The CDR3 runs from the conserved cysteine through the conserved F or W. A D gene is named only where the DNA matches it firmly. Clone size is not always given. Where it is, it says once, few, many or a class for expanded clones.

abundance: few; d_gene: NA; j_gene: TRBJ1-4; v_gene: TRBV4-2; CDR3nt: TGTGCCAGCAGCCAGGTCACGCAAGATGAAAAACTGTTTTTT; CDR3aa: CASSQVTQDEKLFF
abundance: NA; d_gene: NA; j_gene: TRBJ2-5; v_gene: TRBV9; CDR3nt: TGTGCCAGCAGCGGAGAGGACGGAGAGACCCAGTACTTC; CDR3aa: CASSGEDGETQYF
abundance: NA; d_gene: TRBD1; j_gene: TRBJ1-4; v_gene: TRBV2; CDR3nt: TGTGCTGGACAGGGGGTAGGAAATGAAAAACTGTTTTTT; CDR3aa: CAGQGVGNEKLFF
abundance: NA; d_gene: NA; j_gene: TRBJ1-4; v_gene: TRBV20-1; CDR3nt: TGCAGTGCTAGAGATGACGGGAGTGAAAAACTGTTTTTT; CDR3aa: CSARDDGSEKLFF
abundance: NA; d_gene: TRBD2; j_gene: TRBJ2-3; v_gene: TRBV5-1; CDR3nt: TGCGCCAGCAGCACAGGACTAGCGGGGGGGACAGATACGCAGTATTTT; CDR3aa: CASSTGLAGGTDTQYF
abundance: NA; d_gene: NA; j_gene: TRBJ2-3; v_gene: TRBV10-3; CDR3nt: TGTGCCATCAGTGCTGGCGGCACAGATACGCAGTATTTT; CDR3aa: CAISAGGTDTQYF
abundance: NA; d_gene: TRBD1; j_gene: TRBJ1-5; v_gene: TRBV7-9; CDR3nt: TGTGCCAGCAGCCCTGGACAGGGTACTCAGCCCCAGCATTTT; CDR3aa: CASSPGQGTQPQHF
abundance: few; d_gene: TRBD2; j_gene: TRBJ2-5; v_gene: TRBV5-6; CDR3nt: TGTGCCAGCAGCTTGGGTCGACTAGCGGGGGAAATACGCGAGACCCAGTACTTC; CDR3aa: CASSLGRLAGEIRETQYF
abundance: NA; d_gene: NA; j_gene: TRBJ1-1; v_gene: TRBV20-1; CDR3nt: TGCAGTGCGGTGGGACAACCTAACACTGAAGCTTTCTTT; CDR3aa: CSAVGQPNTEAFF
abundance: NA; d_gene: NA; j_gene: TRBJ2-7; v_gene: TRBV20-1; CDR3nt: TGCAGTGCTAGAGGAGGCCACGAGCAGTACTTC; CDR3aa: CSARGGHEQYF
abundance: few; d_gene: TRBD1; j_gene: TRBJ1-2; v_gene: TRBV29-1; CDR3nt: TGCAGCGTCGCGACAGGGGCTAACTATGGCTACACCTTC; CDR3aa: CSVATGANYGYTF
abundance: NA; d_gene: NA; j_gene: TRBJ2-1; v_gene: TRBV5-1; CDR3nt: TGCGCCAGCAGCTTGGGTGCTGTCTCCTACAATGAGCAGTTCTTC; CDR3aa: CASSLGAVSYNEQFF
abundance: few; d_gene: TRBD1; j_gene: TRBJ1-5; v_gene: TRBV4-1; CDR3nt: TGCGCCAGCAGCCAAGATCCGGGGACAGGGAACCAGCCCCAGCATTTT; CDR3aa: CASSQDPGTGNQPQHF
abundance: NA; d_gene: TRBD2; j_gene: TRBJ2-3; v_gene: TRBV12-3/TRBV12-4; CDR3nt: TGTGCCAGCAGTTTGGCGGTCGGGGGGAGTTCTAGCACAGATACGCAGTATTTT; CDR3aa: CASSLAVGGSSSTDTQYF
abundance: many; d_gene: NA; j_gene: TRBJ1-2; v_gene: TRBV4-1; CDR3nt: TGCGCCAGCAGCCTTGACACGATAGGCTATGGCTACACCTTC; CDR3aa: CASSLDTIGYGYTF
abundance: NA; d_gene: NA; j_gene: TRBJ2-1; v_gene: TRBV7-2; CDR3nt: TGTGCCAGCAGCTTAGGATATGCCAGATACTCCCACAATGAGCAGTTCTTC; CDR3aa: CASSLGYARYSHNEQFF
abundance: NA; d_gene: TRBD2; j_gene: TRBJ2-1; v_gene: TRBV10-3; CDR3nt: TGTGCCATCAGTAGCGGGGGGCGGGATGAGCAGTTCTTC; CDR3aa: CAISSGGRDEQFF
abundance: NA; d_gene: TRBD1; j_gene: TRBJ1-1; v_gene: TRBV5-1; CDR3nt: TGCGCCAGCAGCTTCCAGGGGGCTTGGGACACTGAAGCTTTCTTT; CDR3aa: CASSFQGAWDTEAFF
abundance: NA; d_gene: NA; j_gene: TRBJ1-5; v_gene: TRBV7-2; CDR3nt: TGTGCCAGCAGCTTAGCTCCCCCCCAGCCCCAGCATTTT; CDR3aa: CASSLAPPQPQHF
abundance: NA; d_gene: NA; j_gene: TRBJ2-1; v_gene: TRBV7-6; CDR3nt: TGTGCCAGCAGCCGTAGGCCGGGACTCTCCTACAATGAGCAGTTCTTC; CDR3aa: CASSRRPGLSYNEQFF
abundance: few; d_gene: NA; j_gene: TRBJ1-6; v_gene: TRBV5-6; CDR3nt: TGTGCCAGCAGGCGGGAGGACGGTTCACCCCTCCACTTT; CDR3aa: CASRREDGSPLHF
abundance: NA; d_gene: NA; j_gene: TRBJ1-5; v_gene: TRBV20-1; CDR3nt: TGCAGTGCCGAAGGGGACAATCAGCCCCAGCATTTT; CDR3aa: CSAEGDNQPQHF
abundance: NA; d_gene: TRBD1; j_gene: TRBJ1-1; v_gene: TRBV29-1; CDR3nt: TGCAGCGTCGGACAGGGCGGATGGGGCACTGAAGCTTTCTTT; CDR3aa: CSVGQGGWGTEAFF
abundance: few; d_gene: NA; j_gene: TRBJ1-1; v_gene: TRBV11-2; CDR3nt: TGTGCCAGCAGCTTAACCCTCCCTGGGACTGATATGAACACTGAAGCTTTCTTT; CDR3aa: CASSLTLPGTDMNTEAFF
abundance: few; d_gene: NA; j_gene: TRBJ1-1; v_gene: TRBV7-9; CDR3nt: TGTGCCAGCAGCGGCCGGGTGGTGAACACTGAAGCTTTCTTT; CDR3aa: CASSGRVVNTEAFF
abundance: few; d_gene: TRBD1; j_gene: TRBJ2-7; v_gene: TRBV18; CDR3nt: TGTGCCAGCTCAGGAGCTGGACAGGGGAACCGCTACGAGCAGTACTTC; CDR3aa: CASSGAGQGNRYEQYF
abundance: few; d_gene: NA; j_gene: TRBJ2-3; v_gene: TRBV5-4; CDR3nt: TGTGCCAGCAGCTTCCCCCGGGCTGATACGCAGTATTTT; CDR3aa: CASSFPRADTQYF
abundance: NA; d_gene: NA; j_gene: TRBJ1-6; v_gene: TRBV7-2; CDR3nt: TGTGCCAGCAGCTTAGACAGGAGGAATTCACCCCTCCACTTT; CDR3aa: CASSLDRRNSPLHF
abundance: NA; d_gene: NA; j_gene: TRBJ1-1; v_gene: TRBV5-1; CDR3nt: TGCGCCAGCAGCCCGACGGGGTACACTGAAGCTTTCTTT; CDR3aa: CASSPTGYTEAFF
abundance: few; d_gene: TRBD2; j_gene: TRBJ2-1; v_gene: TRBV3-1; CDR3nt: TGTGCCAGCAGCCCCTGGGGTAGCGGGGGGAATGAGCAGTTCTTC; CDR3aa: CASSPWGSGGNEQFF
abundance: few; d_gene: NA; j_gene: TRBJ2-3; v_gene: TRBV12-3/TRBV12-4; CDR3nt: TGTGCCAGCAACACTGACAGGCGCGATACGCAGTATTTT; CDR3aa: CASNTDRRDTQYF
abundance: NA; d_gene: TRBD1; j_gene: TRBJ2-1; v_gene: TRBV25-1; CDR3nt: TGTGCCAGCAGTGTTCCGGGACAGTCATGGGTTGAGCAGTTCTTC; CDR3aa: CASSVPGQSWVEQFF
abundance: NA; d_gene: NA; j_gene: TRBJ2-7; v_gene: TRBV11-2; CDR3nt: TGTGCCAGCAGGAGCGCGGGACGGCACGTCTACGAGCAGTACTTC; CDR3aa: CASRSAGRHVYEQYF
abundance: few; d_gene: NA; j_gene: TRBJ1-2; v_gene: TRBV7-2; CDR3nt: TGTGCCAGCAGCTTAATCGGAACGGGGGACGGCTATGGCTACACCTTC; CDR3aa: CASSLIGTGDGYGYTF
abundance: NA; d_gene: NA; j_gene: TRBJ2-2; v_gene: TRBV28; CDR3nt: TGTGCCAGCAGCAGGGTGAACACCGGGGAGCTGTTTTTT; CDR3aa: CASSRVNTGELFF
abundance: few; d_gene: NA; j_gene: TRBJ2-3; v_gene: TRBV6-5; CDR3nt: TGTGCCAGCAGTTACGCTAGGGCAGATACGCAGTATTTT; CDR3aa: CASSYARADTQYF
abundance: few; d_gene: TRBD1; j_gene: TRBJ2-2; v_gene: TRBV6-2/TRBV6-3; CDR3nt: TGTGCCAGCAGTCGAACGACAGGGGGCTTCGCCGGGGAGCTGTTTTTT; CDR3aa: CASSRTTGGFAGELFF
abundance: NA; d_gene: TRBD2; j_gene: TRBJ2-3; v_gene: TRBV5-1; CDR3nt: TGCGCCAGCAGCTTGGCCGGGGACGGGGGGGCCACAGATACGCAGTATTTT; CDR3aa: CASSLAGDGGATDTQYF
abundance: NA; d_gene: NA; j_gene: TRBJ1-4; v_gene: TRBV5-1; CDR3nt: TGCGCCAGCAGGGGGCAGGGACCCGAAAAACTGTTTTTT; CDR3aa: CASRGQGPEKLFF
abundance: NA; d_gene: NA; j_gene: TRBJ2-7; v_gene: TRBV3-1; CDR3nt: TGTGCCAGCAGCCAAGGGCGTTTACTAGCCCCCCACGAGCAGTACTTC; CDR3aa: CASSQGRLLAPHEQYF
abundance: NA; d_gene: TRBD1; j_gene: TRBJ2-7; v_gene: TRBV5-1; CDR3nt: TGCGCCAGCAGCTCGGGACAGGGATTGAGGGAGCAGTACTTC; CDR3aa: CASSSGQGLREQYF
abundance: NA; d_gene: NA; j_gene: TRBJ1-3; v_gene: TRBV6-6; CDR3nt: TGTGCCAGCAGTTACTCGACGGGAAGAACCTCTGGAAACACCATATATTTT; CDR3aa: CASSYSTGRTSGNTIYF
abundance: once; d_gene: NA; j_gene: TRBJ1-1; v_gene: TRBV4-2; CDR3nt: TGTGCCAGCAGCCAAGATCTTACCACTGAAGCTTTCTTT; CDR3aa: CASSQDLTTEAFF
abundance: NA; d_gene: TRBD1; j_gene: TRBJ2-5; v_gene: TRBV7-2; CDR3nt: TGTGCCAGCAGCCAACGGCGGGCGACAGGGGTTGGGGAGACCCAGTACTTC; CDR3aa: CASSQRRATGVGETQYF
abundance: few; d_gene: NA; j_gene: TRBJ2-4; v_gene: TRBV5-1; CDR3nt: TGCGCCAGCAGCTTGGCCACAGGCGCTGGGGACATTCAGTACTTC; CDR3aa: CASSLATGAGDIQYF
abundance: NA; d_gene: NA; j_gene: TRBJ1-6; v_gene: TRBV7-2; CDR3nt: TGTGCCAGCAGCTTAGCCCAGCCGCGTGGGTCACCCCTCCACTTT; CDR3aa: CASSLAQPRGSPLHF
abundance: few; d_gene: NA; j_gene: TRBJ2-1; v_gene: TRBV5-1; CDR3nt: TGCGCCAGCAGCTTGGACTGGCGGGAGCAGTTCTTC; CDR3aa: CASSLDWREQFF